What follows are 26 T cell receptor beta chains derived from one specimen sequenced in a study of regulatory T cells in long-lasting Graves disease (dated by TCRdb to the early 2020s). In the paper's terms, the time point label means: newly diagnosed GD, antithyroid drugs for less than 3 months. For both TCR sequencing and RNA sequencing, RNA was extracted from PBMCs in TRIzol. The library was obtained by multiplex PCR. Sequencing was performed on an Illumina HiSeq 4000. CDR3 regions were amplified by Arm-PCR with iRepertoire HTBI primers to construct TCR beta libraries. The public reads were quality trimmed at Q25 with fastp and then assembled into clones with MiXCR by TCRdb, keeping productive beta chains. Every CDR3 protein is listed once, alongside the most common genes and DNA of its rows. In all, the sample holds about 530,000 distinct CDR3 sequences, and roughly 16% of those were seen once. The ten largest clonotypes hold roughly 25% of the sample.

The data also belong to a second study, concerning T cells in Graves' hyperthyroidism and ophthalmopathy.

The source material was peripheral blood mononuclear cells (PBMCs), sampled at new diagnosis, from a patient treated with antithyroid drugs. The receptors derive from a woman aged 35 to 60 with Graves disease. Donor details come from another sample of the same person, matched by shared clones.

This clonotype was counted a few times. The junction departs from the called germline gene at one end, perhaps through a read error. This rearrangement joins TRBV7-7 to TRBJ2-3; 9 bases are shared with TRBD2. From germline, CDR1 is SSHAT and CDR2 FNYEAQ (reference sequence). The CDR3 length is 18 residues. CDR3 in DNA: TGTGCTAGCAGCAAAACGCCCCTAGCGGGGATTAGCACAGATACGCAGTATTTT. Translated, it gives CASSKTPLAGISTDTQYF.

In this sample, this clonotype turned up many times. The chain recombines TRBV7-8 with TRBJ1-1; D is perhaps TRBD1 (5 bases). Germline CDR1 SGHVS, CDR2 FQNEAQ. The CDR3 is 14 residues long. V lost 4 bases and J lost 1, with 10 bases in between. The chain's CDR3 is CASSYGGGNTEAFF. DNA for the CDR3: TGTGCCAGCAGCTACGGGGGGGGGAACACTGAAGCTTTCTTT.

This clonotype was counted ten times or more. The rearrangement joins TRBV20-1 to TRBJ2-5, with a tentative D call TRBD2 (6 bases). The CDR3 totals 15 residues. Trimming pared 3 bases from V and 2 bases from J, leaving 16 bases between. CDR1 and CDR2 (germline): DFQATT, SNEGSKA (reference sequence). CDR3 loop: CSARTGDAVQETQYF. As DNA, the CDR3 is TGCAGTGCTAGGACGGGGGACGCGGTGCAAGAGACCCAGTACTTC.

This clonotype appeared a few times. The genes are TRBV12-5 and TRBJ1-1; no clear D. V lost 3 bases, J lost 3 bases, and 5 bases lay in between. Germline-derived CDR1 and CDR2 are LGHNT and FRNRAP. There are 12 residues in the CDR3. The CDR3 DNA is TGTGCTAGTGGTTTATTGCACACTGAAGCTTTCTTT. Translated: CASGLLHTEAFF.

The rearrangement links TRBV5-1 to TRBJ2-3; 9 bases fit TRBD2. This CDR3 has 16 amino acids. CDR1 is SGHRS, CDR2 YFSETQ, per germline. The V and J ends lost 1 base and 6 bases, in that order; junction bases with no gene match: 9. CDR3 loop: CASSLREGGGADTQYF. The CDR3 nucleotides read TGCGCCAGCAGCTTGCGGGAAGGCGGGGGGGCCGATACGCAGTATTTT.

This clonotype was counted between two and nine times. This sequence joins TRBV5-1 and TRBJ2-2; the match to TRBD2 covers 7 bases. This CDR3 is 15 amino acids long. Germline CDR1 reads SGHRS; CDR2 reads YFSETQ. Trimming cost V 0 bases and J 10 bases; bases outside gene matches: 9. The CDR3 here is CASSLGGGAPAELFF. In DNA, the CDR3 is TGCGCCAGCAGCTTGGGGGGGGGTGCCCCCGCGGAGCTGTTTTTT.

Many counts were recorded for this clonotype. The CDR3 bases are TGCGCCAGCAGCTTAGAACTTAGATCCTACAATGAGCAGTTCTTC. This gives the protein CASSLELRSYNEQFF. The chain combines TRBV5-1 with TRBJ2-1; D not certain. V was trimmed by 2 bases and J by 1 base, leaving 10 bases between them. This CDR3 region has 15 residues. CDR1 and CDR2 from the germline V gene are SGHRS and YFSETQ. The full variable domain, with the rest looked up from reference TRBV5-1 and TRBJ2-1, is KAGVTQTPRYLIKTRGQQVTLSCSPISGHRSVSWYQQTPGQGLQFLFEYFSETQRNKGNFPGRFSGRQFSNSRSEMNVSTLELGDSALYLCASSLELRSYNEQFFGPGTRLTVL.

This clonotype was recorded a few times. The chain employs TRBV5-1 and TRBJ1-1; 8 bases map to TRBD1. Germline CDR1 reads SGHRS; CDR2 reads YFSETQ. The CDR3 loop spans 15 amino acids. J lost 5 bases, V lost 4 bases, and 10 bases had no gene match. CDR3 sequence (DNA): TGCGCCAGCAGCCTAGGACAGGGAGGTCGGACTGAAGCTTTCTTT. Translated: CASSLGQGGRTEAFF. Full variable domain (outside the CDR3, taken from reference TRBV5-1 and TRBJ1-1): KAGVTQTPRYLIKTRGQQVTLSCSPISGHRSVSWYQQTPGQGLQFLFEYFSETQRNKGNFPGRFSGRQFSNSRSEMNVSTLELGDSALYLCASSLGQGGRTEAFFGQGTRLTVV.

This clonotype was seen repeatedly, ten times or more. The chain has TRBV6-1 and TRBJ1-1, with D hard to call. Trimming took off 6 bases at V and 5 bases at J, with 13 bases between the two ends. The germline gives CDR1 MNHNS, CDR2 SASEGT. The CDR3 has 13 residues. CDR3 bases: TGTGCCAGCAGCCCATACCCGGGGACTGAAGCTTTCTTT. It is translated as CASSPYPGTEAFF.

This clonotype was counted ten times or more. DNA for the CDR3: TGTGCCAGCAGTTCGACAGGCTCGAACCGTAACTATGGCTACACCTTC. Amino acid sequence: CASSSTGSNRNYGYTF. The chain couples TRBV12-3 or TRBV12-4 to TRBJ1-2; weak D call: TRBD1 (6 bases). The CDR3 loop spans 16 amino acids. Trimming removed 4 bases from V and 1 base from J, with 16 bases in between.

This clonotype was counted many times. The CDR3 nucleotides are TGTGCCAGCAGTTCTGAGGACAGGCACAGCACAGATACGCAGTATTTT. Its protein is CASSSEDRHSTDTQYF. V is TRBV2 and J is TRBJ2-3; 7 bases agree with TRBD1. From germline, CDR1 is SNHLY and CDR2 FYNNEI. J was trimmed by 0 bases and V by 5 bases; bases with no gene match: 8. The CDR3 runs 16 residues.

In its sample, this clonotype was seen many times. The V call is TRBV7-4, the J call TRBJ1-5, with D perhaps TRBD1 (6 bases). Germline CDR1 is SGHVT and CDR2 is SQSDAQ. V dropped 5 bases and J dropped 7 bases, with 30 bases sitting between them. The CDR3 contains 19 residues. The CDR3 protein is CASSPPVSGQEKGCQPQHF. The CDR3, as DNA: TGTGCCAGCAGCCCGCCCGTTTCGGGACAAGAGAAGGGATGCCAGCCCCAGCATTTT.

Here the CDR3 reads CASSSSGPGDTIYF. The CDR3 DNA reads TGTGCCAGCAGCTCCTCCGGCCCTGGGGACACCATATATTTT. This chain joins TRBV9 and TRBJ1-3, with D unresolved. The CDR3 has 14 amino acids. Trimming pared 4 bases from V and 8 bases from J, leaving 16 bases between. CDR1 and CDR2 (germline): SGDLS, YYNGEE.

This clonotype was seen repeatedly, ten times or more. The chain has TRBV20-1 and TRBJ1-1; D unresolved. Per the germline V gene, CDR1 is DFQATT and CDR2 is SNEGSKA (reference sequence). CDR3 size: 11 residues. Trimming stripped 2 bases from V and 11 bases from J, with 12 bases between. As DNA, the CDR3 is TGCAGTGCTAGAAGGGATGACATTGCTTTCTTT. Protein product: CSARRDDIAFF.

In its sample, this clonotype was seen a few times. The chain links TRBV20-1 to TRBJ1-5; no firm D call. The CDR3 extends over 14 amino acids. Germline assignment: CDR1 DFQATT and CDR2 SNEGSKA (reference sequence). The V and J ends lost 0 bases and 0 bases respectively, with 6 bases between them. This CDR3 is CSAREMNSNQPQHF. The CDR3 DNA reads as TGCAGTGCTAGAGAAATGAATAGCAATCAGCCCCAGCATTTT.

This clonotype came up many times. This rearrangement joins TRBV6-2 or TRBV6-3 to TRBJ1-2, with 7 bases lining up with TRBD1. The CDR3 spans 12 residues. The trim removed 8 bases at V and 4 bases at J, leaving 4 bases unmatched. Looked up from germline, CDR1 is MNHEY and CDR2 is SVGEGT. CDR3 region: CASRGGGYGYTF. The DNA for the CDR3 is TGTGCCAGCCGAGGGGGCGGCTATGGCTACACCTTC.

This clonotype was observed at least ten times. The CDR3 reads CASSPLTGSYEQYF. The CDR3 DNA reads as TGTGCCAGCAGTCCCCTGACAGGGTCCTACGAGCAGTACTTC. The chain recombines TRBV27 with TRBJ2-7; TRBD1 matches at 7 bases. This CDR3 region has 14 residues. Losses at the gene ends were 5 bases for V and 1 base for J; bases not matched to a gene: 5. Germline CDR1 reads MNHEY; CDR2 reads SMNVEV (reference sequence).

The table lists this clonotype with a few counts. V gene TRBV9 combines with J gene TRBJ2-1; 7 nucleotides agree with TRBD2. The CDR3 runs 16 residues. J lost 0 bases, V lost 7 bases, and 10 bases had no gene match. Per the germline V gene, CDR1 is SGDLS and CDR2 is YYNGEE. The CDR3 DNA sequence: TGTGCCAGCTCTGACCGGGGGGTTTACTCCTACAATGAGCAGTTCTTC. Protein product: CASSDRGVYSYNEQFF.

This clonotype was seen many times. The chain links TRBV11-3 to TRBJ2-2; D is unresolved. V was clipped by 2 bases and J by 3 bases, with 10 bases between them. The CDR3 totals 15 residues. Germline-derived CDR1 and CDR2 are SGHNT and YENEEA. CDR3 sequence (DNA): TGTGCCAGCAGCTTATCTCTACGAGACACCGGGGAGCTGTTTTTT. Protein sequence: CASSLSLRDTGELFF. The whole variable domain, remainder taken from reference TRBV11-3 and TRBJ2-2, is EAGVVQSPRYKIIEKKQPVAFWCNPISGHNTLYWYLQNLGQGPELLIRYENEEAVDDSQLPKDRFSAERLKGVDSTLKIQPAELGDSAVYLCASSLSLRDTGELFFGEGSRLTVL.

There are a few counts of this clonotype. The chain carries TRBV2 and TRBJ1-3; 9 positions match TRBD1. The V gene's germline CDR1 is SNHLY and CDR2 FYNNEI. With 6 bases clipped from V and 3 bases from J, the junction kept 9 bases outside the gene matches. This CDR3 region has 16 residues. CDR3 nucleotide sequence: TGTGCCAGCAGCGCCGGGACAGGGTTCGGTGGAAACACCATATATTTT. It yields the protein CASSAGTGFGGNTIYF.

This clonotype was detected many times. V and J are TRBV18 and TRBJ1-3; the D is unclear. Germline CDR1 and CDR2: KGHSH and LQKENI. The CDR3 is 16 residues long. Trimming shortened V by 3 bases and J by 0 bases, and 12 bases separated the two germline ends. CDR3 sequence: CASSPSLGLSGNTIYF. The DNA for the CDR3 is TGTGCCAGCTCACCTAGCCTCGGACTCTCTGGAAACACCATATATTTT.

The chain couples TRBV9 to TRBJ2-2; D gene uncertain. CDR1 is SGDLS and CDR2 is YYNGEE in the germline V gene. Trimming stripped 0 bases from V and 0 bases from J, with 12 bases between. The CDR3 sequence is 17 residues long. CDR3 residues: CASSVVGKHANTGELFF. The DNA of the CDR3 is TGTGCCAGCAGCGTAGTTGGGAAACACGCGAACACCGGGGAGCTGTTTTTT. The complete variable domain, with remaining parts taken from reference TRBV9 and TRBJ2-2, reads DSGVTQTPKHLITATGQRVTLRCSPRSGDLSVYWYQQSLDQGLQFLIQYYNGEERAKGNILERFSAQQFPDLHSELNLSSLELGDSALYFCASSVVGKHANTGELFFGEGSRLTVL.

The chain joins TRBV24-1 to TRBJ2-1; 7 bases are shared with TRBD2. This CDR3 has 13 amino acids. After removal of 5 bases from V and 9 bases from J, the junction contained 6 bases not matched to a gene. CDR1 is KGHDR, CDR2 SFDVKD, per germline. CDR3 coding DNA: TGTGCCACCAGTGGAAGACTAGCAAGTGAGCAGTTCTTC. Amino acid sequence: CATSGRLASEQFF.

Comment on this clonotype: Being one base from a much bigger clone, this may be a read error. The chain links TRBV13 to TRBJ1-6; D unresolved. Germline V gives CDR1 PRHDT, CDR2 FYEKMQ (reference sequence). The CDR3 runs to 15 residues. V lost 1 base, J lost 5 bases, and 9 bases lay in between. The CDR3 DNA reads as TGTGCCAGCAGCTTAGCGGCACCCCATAATTCACCCCTCCACTTT. Amino acids: CASSLAAPHNSPLHF.

The V call is TRBV10-1, the J call TRBJ1-3; D not certain. The germline V gene has CDR1 WNHNN and CDR2 SYGVQD (reference sequence). V lost 10 bases, J lost 0 bases, and 13 bases lay in between. There are 14 residues in the CDR3. This CDR3 reads CATTPASSGNTIYF. Here the CDR3 DNA reads TGCGCCACCACCCCAGCGAGCTCTGGAAACACCATATATTTT.

This clonotype was counted many times. The chain is built from TRBV3-1 and TRBJ2-5; 11 bases line up with TRBD2. The length of the CDR3 is 17 residues. The V and J ends lost 0 bases and 1 base, in that order; junction bases with no gene match: 4. The V gene's germline CDR1 is LGHDT and CDR2 YNNKEL (reference sequence). The CDR3 sequence: CASSQEIGTSGQETQYF. As DNA, the CDR3 is TGTGCCAGCAGCCAAGAAATTGGGACTAGCGGCCAAGAGACCCAGTACTTC.